Here is one T cell receptor beta chain with its context. The target antigen is unknown. CDR3 size: 17 residues. Per the germline V gene, CDR1 is SGHTA and CDR2 is FQGNSA. V trimming: 2 bases; J trimming: 1 base; junction bases outside the gene matches: 8. Each sample contributed about 10^5 TCR templates to the assay. The repertoire was sequenced with immunoSEQ multiplex PCR; TCRdb's copy has only in-frame clones and lacks some. The sample lists about 80,000 clones; just under 95% were seen once. The data originate from a study of siplizumab effects on memory and regulatory T cells. Findings of the study overall: Memory cells seemed less diverse than naive T cells, which also seemed major contributors to the alloresponse. Treatment with siplizumab left mappable alloreactive CD4+ clones averaging nearly 70% Treg-derived, compared with around 26% in controls. Neither a naive nor a memory phenotype was assignable to roughly 80-95% of proliferating CD4+ or CD8+ clones.

The receptor's source is a human donor in good health. The chain links TRBV7-2 to TRBJ2-3; 8 bases agree with TRBD2. The sample taken for sequencing was CD8+ T cells sorted from blood. The CDR3 loop reads CASSLLVRAGGTDTQYF. The CDR3 coding sequence is TGTGCCAGCAGCTTACTGGTGCGAGCGGGAGGCACAGATACGCAGTATTTT.